This entry features one TCR beta chain sequence. The antigen remains unidentified. Full-length variable regions came from constant-region reverse primers plus semi-nested Nested Universal Primer A PCR. In TCRdb, the 5' RACE reads were re-called with MiXCR into one record per CDR3 protein. This table has 9,500 to 15,000 distinct CDR3 sequences, around 54% appearing once. Cells sorted as Tregs were CD4+, CD25+ and CD127-/low. The CDR3 is made up of 13 amino acids. Germline V gives CDR1 DFQATT, CDR2 SNEGSKA (reference sequence). V shed 7 bases, J shed 10 bases, and the junction held 13 bases outside the gene matches. Study-wide findings and caveats: The TCR gene usage of tumor memory CD4+ T cells clustered together with blood and lymph node memory CD4+ cells and with lymph node naive CD4+ cells. The larger cohort examined one V-J beta rearrangement, not whole repertoires.

This TCR came from a female donor with breast cancer. J is TRBJ2-1 and V is TRBV20-1, with TRBD1 matching over 7 bases. The sample comprised tumor-infiltrating Tregs sorted from the breast tumor. CDR3 bases: TGCAGTGTCCTGGACAGGACAACTAGGGAGCAGTTCTTC. Residues: CSVLDRTTREQFF.